This TCR beta chain was sequenced in a study of naive and memory T cell subsets. This CDR3 spans 16 amino acids. CDR1 SGHDT and CDR2 YYEEEE come from the germline V gene. Trimming left V 2 bases short and J 4 bases short, with 15 bases between. An oligonucleotide containing a UMI was ligated to the 3' end of TCR cDNA. Adult healthy volunteers gave 2.5 ml peripheral blood for whole-blood RNA. Amplification of ligated cDNA took four PCR rounds with SP2 and nested alpha and beta constant primers. TCRdb reprocessed the 5' RACE reads via MiXCR and lists one record per CDR3 protein. Among tens of thousands of distinct CDR3 sequences listed, 6% to 8% were seen once.

The receptor was isolated from a female donor in good health. J is TRBJ2-2 and V is TRBV5-6, with D maybe TRBD2 (5 bases). CDR3 protein: CASSFSWRSITGELFF. The CDR3 nucleotides read TGTGCCAGCAGCTTCTCTTGGAGGTCGATCACCGGGGAGCTGTTTTTT.